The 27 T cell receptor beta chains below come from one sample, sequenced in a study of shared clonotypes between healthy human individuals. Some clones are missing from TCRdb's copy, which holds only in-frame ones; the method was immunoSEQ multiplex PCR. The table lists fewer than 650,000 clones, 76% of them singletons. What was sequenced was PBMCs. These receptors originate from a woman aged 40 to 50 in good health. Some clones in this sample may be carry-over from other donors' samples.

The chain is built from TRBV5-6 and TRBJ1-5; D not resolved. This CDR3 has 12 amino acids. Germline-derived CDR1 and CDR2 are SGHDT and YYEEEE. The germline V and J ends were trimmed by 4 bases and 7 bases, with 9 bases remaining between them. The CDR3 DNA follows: TGTGCCAGCAGCCTCCACGACCAGCCCCAGCATTTT. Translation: CASSLHDQPQHF.

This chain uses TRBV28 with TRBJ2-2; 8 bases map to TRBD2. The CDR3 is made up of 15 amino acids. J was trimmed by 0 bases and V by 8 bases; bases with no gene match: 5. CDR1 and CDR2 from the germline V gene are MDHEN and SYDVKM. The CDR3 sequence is CASHPGLANTGELFF. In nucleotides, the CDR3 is TGTGCCAGCCATCCGGGACTAGCGAACACCGGGGAGCTGTTTTTT.

The CDR3 DNA sequence: TGTGCCAGCAGCCCTGGACAGGGGCGCTCCTACGAGCAGTACTTC. Translation gives CASSPGQGRSYEQYF. The chain links TRBV7-2 to TRBJ2-7; 9 bases map to TRBD1. Germline CDR1 and CDR2: SGHTA and FQGNSA. J gave up 0 bases and V 5 bases, and 5 bases lay outside the gene matches. The CDR3 runs to 15 residues.

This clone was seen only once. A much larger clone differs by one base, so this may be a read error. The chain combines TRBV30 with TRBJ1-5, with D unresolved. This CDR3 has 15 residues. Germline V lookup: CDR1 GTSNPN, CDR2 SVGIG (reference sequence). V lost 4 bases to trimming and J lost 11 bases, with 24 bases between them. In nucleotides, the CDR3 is TGTGCCTGGAATGGGGAGCAAGTCCGGCTTATGGCCCAGCATTTT. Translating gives CAWNGEQVRLMAQHF.

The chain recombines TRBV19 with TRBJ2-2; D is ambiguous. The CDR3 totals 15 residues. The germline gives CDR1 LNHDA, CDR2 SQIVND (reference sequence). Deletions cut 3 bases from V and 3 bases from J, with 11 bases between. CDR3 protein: CASSMGYGDTGELFF. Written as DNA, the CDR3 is TGTGCCAGTAGTATGGGGTATGGCGACACCGGGGAGCTGTTTTTT.

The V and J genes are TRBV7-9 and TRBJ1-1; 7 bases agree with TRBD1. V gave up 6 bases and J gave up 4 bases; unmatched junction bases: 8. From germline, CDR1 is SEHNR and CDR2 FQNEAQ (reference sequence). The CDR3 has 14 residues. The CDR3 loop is CASRQGPTGTEAFF. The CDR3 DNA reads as TGTGCCAGCAGACAGGGGCCTACGGGCACTGAAGCTTTCTTT.

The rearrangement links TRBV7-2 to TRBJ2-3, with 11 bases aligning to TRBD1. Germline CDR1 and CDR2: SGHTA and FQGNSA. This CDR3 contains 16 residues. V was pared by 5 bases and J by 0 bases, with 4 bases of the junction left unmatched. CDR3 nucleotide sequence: TGTGCCAGCAGCCATAGGACAGGGGGCAGCACAGATACGCAGTATTTT. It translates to CASSHRTGGSTDTQYF.

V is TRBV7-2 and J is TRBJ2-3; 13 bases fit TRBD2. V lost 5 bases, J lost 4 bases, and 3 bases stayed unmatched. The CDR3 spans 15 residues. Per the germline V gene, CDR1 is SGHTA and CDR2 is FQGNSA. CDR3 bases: TGTGCCAGCAGCCCCGGGACTAGCGGGGCAGATACGCAGTATTTT. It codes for CASSPGTSGADTQYF.

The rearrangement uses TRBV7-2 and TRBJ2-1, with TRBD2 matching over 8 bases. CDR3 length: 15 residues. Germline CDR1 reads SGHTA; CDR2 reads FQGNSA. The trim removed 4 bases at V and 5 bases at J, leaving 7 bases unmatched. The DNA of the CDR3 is TGTGCCAGCAGCTCCCATAGTAGCGGGAACAATGAGCAGTTCTTC. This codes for CASSSHSSGNNEQFF. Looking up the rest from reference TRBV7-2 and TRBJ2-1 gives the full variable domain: GAGVSQSPSNKVTEKGKDVELRCDPISGHTALYWYRQSLGQGLEFLIYFQGNSAPDKSGLPSDRFSAERTGGSVSTLTIQRTQQEDSAVYLCASSSHSSGNNEQFFGPGTRLTVL.

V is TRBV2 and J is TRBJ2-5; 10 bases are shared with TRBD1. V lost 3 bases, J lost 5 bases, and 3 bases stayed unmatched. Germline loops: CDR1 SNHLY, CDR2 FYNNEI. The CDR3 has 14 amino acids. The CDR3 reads CASSETGGRETQYF. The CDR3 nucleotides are TGTGCCAGCAGTGAGACAGGGGGCAGGGAGACCCAGTACTTC.

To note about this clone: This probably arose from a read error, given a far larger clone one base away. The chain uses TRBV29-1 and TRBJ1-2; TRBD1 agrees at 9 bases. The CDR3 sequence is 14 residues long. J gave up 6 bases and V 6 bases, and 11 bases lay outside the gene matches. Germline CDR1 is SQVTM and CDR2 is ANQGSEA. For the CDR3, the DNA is TGCAGCGTGACCACAGGGGGCCTGGACCATGGCTACACCTTC. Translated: CSVTTGGLDHGYTF.

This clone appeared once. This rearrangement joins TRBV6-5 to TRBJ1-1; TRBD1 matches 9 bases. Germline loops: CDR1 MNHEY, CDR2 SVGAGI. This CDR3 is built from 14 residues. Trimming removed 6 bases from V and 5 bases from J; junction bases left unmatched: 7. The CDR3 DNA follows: TGTGCCAGCAGGCCCGACAGGGGGAGGACTGAAGCTTTCTTT. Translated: CASRPDRGRTEAFF.

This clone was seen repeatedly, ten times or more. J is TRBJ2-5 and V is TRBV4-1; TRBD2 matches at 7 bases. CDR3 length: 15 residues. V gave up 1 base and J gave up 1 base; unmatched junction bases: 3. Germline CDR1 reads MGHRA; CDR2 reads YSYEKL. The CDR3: CASSQGLAGQETQYF. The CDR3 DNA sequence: TGCGCCAGCAGCCAAGGTTTAGCGGGCCAAGAGACCCAGTACTTC.

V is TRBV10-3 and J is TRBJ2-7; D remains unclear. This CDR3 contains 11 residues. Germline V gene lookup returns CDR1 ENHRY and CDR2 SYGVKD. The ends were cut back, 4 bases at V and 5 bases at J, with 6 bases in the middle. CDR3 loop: CAISGRDEQYF. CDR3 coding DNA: TGTGCCATCAGTGGACGGGACGAGCAGTACTTC.

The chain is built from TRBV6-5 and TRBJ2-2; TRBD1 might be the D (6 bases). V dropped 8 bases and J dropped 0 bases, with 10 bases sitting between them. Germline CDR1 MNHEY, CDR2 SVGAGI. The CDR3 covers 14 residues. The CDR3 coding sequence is TGTGCCAGCCGGGGACATGCGAACACCGGGGAGCTGTTTTTT. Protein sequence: CASRGHANTGELFF.

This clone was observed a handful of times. The CDR3 nucleotides read TGTGCCAGCAGCTTAGCTGGGCCGACTCGATACGAGCAGTACTTC. This gives the protein CASSLAGPTRYEQYF. The chain links TRBV11-2 to TRBJ2-7, with unresolved D. Trimming stripped 1 base from V and 4 bases from J, with 14 bases between. The CDR3 loop spans 15 amino acids. Germline V CDR1 and CDR2: SGHAT, FQNNGV.

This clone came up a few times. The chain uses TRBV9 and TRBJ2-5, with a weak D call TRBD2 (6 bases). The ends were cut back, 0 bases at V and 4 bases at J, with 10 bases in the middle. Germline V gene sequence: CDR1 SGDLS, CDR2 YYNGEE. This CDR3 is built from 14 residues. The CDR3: CASSVGSGLETQYF. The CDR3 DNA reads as TGTGCCAGCAGCGTAGGGAGCGGGTTAGAGACCCAGTACTTC.

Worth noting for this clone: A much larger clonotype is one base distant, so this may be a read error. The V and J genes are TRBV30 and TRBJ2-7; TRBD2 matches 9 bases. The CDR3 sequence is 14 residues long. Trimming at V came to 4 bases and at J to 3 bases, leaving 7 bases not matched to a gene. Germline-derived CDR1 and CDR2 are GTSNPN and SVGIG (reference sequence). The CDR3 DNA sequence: TGTGCCTGGACTGCACCAGCGGGAGGCTACGAGCAGTACTTC. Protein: CAWTAPAGGYEQYF.

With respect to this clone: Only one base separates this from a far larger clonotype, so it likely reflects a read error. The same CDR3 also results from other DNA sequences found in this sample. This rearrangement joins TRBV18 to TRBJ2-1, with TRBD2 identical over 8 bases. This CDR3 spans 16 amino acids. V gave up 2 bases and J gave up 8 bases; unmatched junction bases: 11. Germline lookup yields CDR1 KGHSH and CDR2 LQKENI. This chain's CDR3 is CASSPASGRGRDEQFF. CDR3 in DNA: TGTGCCAGCTCACCAGCTAGCGGGCGGGGTAGGGATGAGCAGTTCTTC.

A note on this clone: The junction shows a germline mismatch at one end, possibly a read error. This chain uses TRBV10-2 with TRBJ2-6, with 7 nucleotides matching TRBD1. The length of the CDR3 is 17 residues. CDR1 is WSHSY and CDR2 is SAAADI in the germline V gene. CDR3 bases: TGCGCCAGCGGTGAGGACAGGTTCCGCTCTGGGGCCAACGTCCTGACTTTC. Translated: CASGEDRFRSGANVLTF.

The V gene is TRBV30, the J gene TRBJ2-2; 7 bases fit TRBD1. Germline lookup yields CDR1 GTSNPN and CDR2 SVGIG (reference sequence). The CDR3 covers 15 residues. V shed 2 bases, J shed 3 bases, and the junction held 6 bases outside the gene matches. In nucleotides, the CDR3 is TGTGCCTGGAGTCCCTCGGGACAGCACACCGGGGAGCTGTTTTTT. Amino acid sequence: CAWSPSGQHTGELFF.

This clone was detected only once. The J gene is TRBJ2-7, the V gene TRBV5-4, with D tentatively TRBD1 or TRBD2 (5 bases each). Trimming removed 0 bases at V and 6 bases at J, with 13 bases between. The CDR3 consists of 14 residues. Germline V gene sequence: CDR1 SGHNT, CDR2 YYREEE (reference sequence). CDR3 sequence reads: CASSLGRERFEQYF. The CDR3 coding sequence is TGTGCCAGCAGCTTGGGCAGGGAGCGGTTCGAGCAGTACTTC.

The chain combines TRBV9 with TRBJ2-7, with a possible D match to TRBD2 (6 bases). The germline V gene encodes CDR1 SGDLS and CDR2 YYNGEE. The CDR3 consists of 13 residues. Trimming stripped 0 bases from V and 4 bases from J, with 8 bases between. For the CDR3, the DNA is TGTGCCAGCAGCGTAGAGGAGGGTTACGAGCAGTACTTC. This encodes CASSVEEGYEQYF.

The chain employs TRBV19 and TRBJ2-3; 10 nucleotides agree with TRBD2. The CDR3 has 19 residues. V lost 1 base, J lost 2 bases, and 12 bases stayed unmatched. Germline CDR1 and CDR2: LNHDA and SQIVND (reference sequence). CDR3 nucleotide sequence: TGTGCCAGTAGTATAGTAAGGGCTAGCGGGAGACCACCCACAGATACGCAGTATTTT. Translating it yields CASSIVRASGRPPTDTQYF.

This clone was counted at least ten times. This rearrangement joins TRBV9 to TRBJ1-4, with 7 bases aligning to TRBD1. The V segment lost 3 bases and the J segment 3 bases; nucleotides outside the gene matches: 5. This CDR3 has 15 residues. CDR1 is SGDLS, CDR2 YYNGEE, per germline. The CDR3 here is CASSETGIANEKLFF. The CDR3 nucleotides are TGTGCCAGCAGCGAGACAGGGATCGCTAATGAAAAACTGTTTTTT.

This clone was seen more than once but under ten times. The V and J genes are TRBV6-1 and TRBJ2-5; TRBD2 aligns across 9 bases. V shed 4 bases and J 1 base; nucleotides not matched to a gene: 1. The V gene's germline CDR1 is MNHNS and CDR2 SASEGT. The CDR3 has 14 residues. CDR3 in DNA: TGTGCCAGCAGTGTTAGCGGGGGCCAAGAGACCCAGTACTTC. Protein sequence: CASSVSGGQETQYF.

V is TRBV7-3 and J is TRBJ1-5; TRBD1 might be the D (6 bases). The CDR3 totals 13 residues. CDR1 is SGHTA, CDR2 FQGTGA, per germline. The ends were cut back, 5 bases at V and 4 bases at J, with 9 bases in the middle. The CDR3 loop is CASSRDTNQPQHF. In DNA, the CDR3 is TGTGCCAGCAGCCGGGACACAAATCAGCCCCAGCATTTT. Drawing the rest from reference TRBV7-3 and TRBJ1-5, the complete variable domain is GAGVSQTPSNKVTEKGKYVELRCDPISGHTALYWYRQSLGQGPEFLIYFQGTGAADDSGLPNDRFFAVRPEGSVSTLKIQRTERGDSAVYLCASSRDTNQPQHFGDGTRLSIL.